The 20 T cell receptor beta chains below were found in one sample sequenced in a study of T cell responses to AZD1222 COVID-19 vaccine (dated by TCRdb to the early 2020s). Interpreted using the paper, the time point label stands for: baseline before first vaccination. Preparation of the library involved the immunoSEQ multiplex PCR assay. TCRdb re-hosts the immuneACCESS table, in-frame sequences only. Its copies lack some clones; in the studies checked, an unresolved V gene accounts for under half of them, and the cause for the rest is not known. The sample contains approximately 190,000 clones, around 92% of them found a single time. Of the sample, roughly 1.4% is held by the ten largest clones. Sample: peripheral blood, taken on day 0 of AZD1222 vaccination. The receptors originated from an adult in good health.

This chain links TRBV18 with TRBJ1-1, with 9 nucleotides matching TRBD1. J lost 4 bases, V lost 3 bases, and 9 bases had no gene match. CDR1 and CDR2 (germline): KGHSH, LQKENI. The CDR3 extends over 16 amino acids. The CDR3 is CASSPVGTGTGTEAFF. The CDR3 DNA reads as TGTGCCAGCTCACCGGTCGGGACAGGGACAGGCACTGAAGCTTTCTTT.

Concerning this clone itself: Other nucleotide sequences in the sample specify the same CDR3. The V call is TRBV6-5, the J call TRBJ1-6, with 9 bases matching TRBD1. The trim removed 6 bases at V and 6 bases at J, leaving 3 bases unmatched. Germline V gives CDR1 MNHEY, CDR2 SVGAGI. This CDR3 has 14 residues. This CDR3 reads CASRGQGSNSPLHF. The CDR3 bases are TGTGCCAGCAGGGGACAGGGTAGTAATTCACCCCTCCACTTT.

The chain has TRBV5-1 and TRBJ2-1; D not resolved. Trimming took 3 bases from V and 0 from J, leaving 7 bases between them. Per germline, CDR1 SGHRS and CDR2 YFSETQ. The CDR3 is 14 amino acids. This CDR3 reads CASSSPDSYNEQFF. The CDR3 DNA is TGCGCCAGCAGCTCCCCAGACTCCTACAATGAGCAGTTCTTC.

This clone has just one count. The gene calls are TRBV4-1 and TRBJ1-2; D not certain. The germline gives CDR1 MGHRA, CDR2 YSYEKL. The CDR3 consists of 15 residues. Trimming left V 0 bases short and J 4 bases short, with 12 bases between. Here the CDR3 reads CASSQDKGQSYGYTF. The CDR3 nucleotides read TGCGCCAGCAGCCAAGATAAAGGTCAGTCCTATGGCTACACCTTC.

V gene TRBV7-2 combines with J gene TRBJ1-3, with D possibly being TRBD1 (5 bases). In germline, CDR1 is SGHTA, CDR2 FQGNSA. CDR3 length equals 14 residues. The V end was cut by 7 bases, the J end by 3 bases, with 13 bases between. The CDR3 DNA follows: TGTGCCAGCAACCCACGGACAAGTGGAAACACCATATATTTT. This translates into CASNPRTSGNTIYF.

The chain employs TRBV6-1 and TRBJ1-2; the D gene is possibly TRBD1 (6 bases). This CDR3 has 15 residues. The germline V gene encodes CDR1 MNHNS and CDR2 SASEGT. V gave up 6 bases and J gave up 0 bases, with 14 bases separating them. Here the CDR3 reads CASSNPGHTNYGYTF. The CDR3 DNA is TGTGCCAGCAGCAACCCGGGACACACTAACTATGGCTACACCTTC.

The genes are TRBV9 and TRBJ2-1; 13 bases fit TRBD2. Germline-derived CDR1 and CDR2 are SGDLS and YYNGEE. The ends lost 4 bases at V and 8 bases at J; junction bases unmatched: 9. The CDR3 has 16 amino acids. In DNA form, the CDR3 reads TGTGCCAGCAGCCCCAAGGGACTAGCGGGGAGGTATGAGCAGTTCTTC. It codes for CASSPKGLAGRYEQFF.

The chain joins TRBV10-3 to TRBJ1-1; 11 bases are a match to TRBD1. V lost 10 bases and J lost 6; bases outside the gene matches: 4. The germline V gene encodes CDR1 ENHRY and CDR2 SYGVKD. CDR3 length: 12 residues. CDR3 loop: CATTDRGPEAFF. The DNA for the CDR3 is TGTGCCACGACGGACAGGGGGCCTGAAGCTTTCTTT.

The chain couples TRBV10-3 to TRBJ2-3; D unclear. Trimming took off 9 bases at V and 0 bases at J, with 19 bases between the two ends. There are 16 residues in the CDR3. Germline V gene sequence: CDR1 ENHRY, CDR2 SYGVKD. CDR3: CAISPLQVTSTDTQYF. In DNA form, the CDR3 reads TGTGCCATTTCCCCCCTACAAGTTACTAGCACAGATACGCAGTATTTT.

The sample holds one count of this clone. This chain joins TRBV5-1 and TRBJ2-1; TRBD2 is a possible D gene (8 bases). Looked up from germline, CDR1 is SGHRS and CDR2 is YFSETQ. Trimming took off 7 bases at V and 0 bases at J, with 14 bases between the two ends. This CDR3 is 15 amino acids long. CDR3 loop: CASREGTVSYNEQFF. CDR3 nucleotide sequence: TGCGCCAGCCGGGAGGGGACAGTCTCCTACAATGAGCAGTTCTTC.

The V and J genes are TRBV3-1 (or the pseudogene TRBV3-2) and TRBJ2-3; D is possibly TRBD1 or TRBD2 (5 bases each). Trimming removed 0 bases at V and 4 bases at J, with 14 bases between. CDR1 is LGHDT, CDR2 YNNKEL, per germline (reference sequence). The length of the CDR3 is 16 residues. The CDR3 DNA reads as TGTGCCAGCAGCCAAGATGGAACGGGGCCTCCAGATACGCAGTATTTT. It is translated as CASSQDGTGPPDTQYF.

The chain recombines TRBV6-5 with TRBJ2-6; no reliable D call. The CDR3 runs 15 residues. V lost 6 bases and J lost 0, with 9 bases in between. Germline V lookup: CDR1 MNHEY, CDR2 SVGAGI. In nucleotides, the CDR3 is TGTGCCAGCAGGCCATACCTCTCTGGGGCCAACGTCCTGACTTTC. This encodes CASRPYLSGANVLTF.

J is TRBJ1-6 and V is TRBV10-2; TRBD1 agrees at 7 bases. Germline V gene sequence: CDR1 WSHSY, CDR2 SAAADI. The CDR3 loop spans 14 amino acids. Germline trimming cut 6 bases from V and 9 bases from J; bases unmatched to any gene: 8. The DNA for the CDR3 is TGCGCCAGCAGCGCCGGGACAGCTCCTTCACCCCTCCACTTT. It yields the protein CASSAGTAPSPLHF.

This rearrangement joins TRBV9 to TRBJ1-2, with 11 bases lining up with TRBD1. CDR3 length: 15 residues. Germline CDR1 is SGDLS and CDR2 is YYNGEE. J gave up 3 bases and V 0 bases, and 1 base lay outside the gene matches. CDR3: CASSVGTGGYYGYTF. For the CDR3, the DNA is TGTGCCAGCAGCGTAGGGACAGGGGGCTACTATGGCTACACCTTC.

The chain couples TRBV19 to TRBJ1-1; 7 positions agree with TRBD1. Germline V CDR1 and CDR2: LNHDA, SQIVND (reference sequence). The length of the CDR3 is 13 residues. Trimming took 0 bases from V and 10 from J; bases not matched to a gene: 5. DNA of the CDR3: TGTGCCAGTAGTATAGATGGAACAGGGGTAGCTTTCTTT. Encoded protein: CASSIDGTGVAFF.

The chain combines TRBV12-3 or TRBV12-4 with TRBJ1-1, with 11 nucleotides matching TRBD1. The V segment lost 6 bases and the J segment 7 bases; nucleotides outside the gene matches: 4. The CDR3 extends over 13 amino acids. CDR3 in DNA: TGTGCCAGCAGGCCGGGACAGGGGGATGAAGCTTTCTTT. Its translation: CASRPGQGDEAFF.

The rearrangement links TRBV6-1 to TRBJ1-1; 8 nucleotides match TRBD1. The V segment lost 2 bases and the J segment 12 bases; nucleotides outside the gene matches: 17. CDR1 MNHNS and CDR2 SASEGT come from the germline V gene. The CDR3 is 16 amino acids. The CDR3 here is CASSESPPGQVRKTFF. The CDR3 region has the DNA TGTGCCAGCAGTGAATCCCCCCCGGGACAGGTTAGGAAGACTTTCTTT.

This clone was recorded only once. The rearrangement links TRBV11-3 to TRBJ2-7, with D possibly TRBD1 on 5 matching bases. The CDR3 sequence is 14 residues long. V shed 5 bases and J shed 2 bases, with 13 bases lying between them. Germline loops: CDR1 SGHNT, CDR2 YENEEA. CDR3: CASSRRTFPYEQYF. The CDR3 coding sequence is TGTGCCAGCAGCCGCAGGACATTTCCCTACGAGCAGTACTTC.

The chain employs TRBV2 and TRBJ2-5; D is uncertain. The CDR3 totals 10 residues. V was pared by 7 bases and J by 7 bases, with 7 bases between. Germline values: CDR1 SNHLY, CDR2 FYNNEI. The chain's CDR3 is CASTLRTQYF. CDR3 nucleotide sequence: TGTGCCAGCACCCTCCGGACCCAGTACTTC.

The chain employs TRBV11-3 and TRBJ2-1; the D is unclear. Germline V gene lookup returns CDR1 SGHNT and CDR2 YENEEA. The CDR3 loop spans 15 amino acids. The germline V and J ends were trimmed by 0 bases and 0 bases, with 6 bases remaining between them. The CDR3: CASSLEGPSYNEQFF. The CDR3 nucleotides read TGTGCCAGCAGCTTAGAAGGTCCCTCCTACAATGAGCAGTTCTTC.